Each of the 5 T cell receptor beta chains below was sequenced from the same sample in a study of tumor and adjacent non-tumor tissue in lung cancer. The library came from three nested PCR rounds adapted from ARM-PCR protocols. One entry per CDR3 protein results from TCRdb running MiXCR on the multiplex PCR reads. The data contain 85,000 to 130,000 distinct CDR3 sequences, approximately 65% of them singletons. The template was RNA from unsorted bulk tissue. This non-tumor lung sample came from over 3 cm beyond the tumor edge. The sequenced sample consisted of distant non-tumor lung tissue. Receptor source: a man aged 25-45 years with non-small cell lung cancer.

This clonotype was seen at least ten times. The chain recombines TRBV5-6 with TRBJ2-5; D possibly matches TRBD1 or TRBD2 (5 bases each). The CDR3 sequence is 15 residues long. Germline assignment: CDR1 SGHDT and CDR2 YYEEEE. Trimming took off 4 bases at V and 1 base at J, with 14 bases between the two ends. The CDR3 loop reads CASSEMGPLQETQYF. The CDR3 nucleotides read TGTGCCAGCAGCGAAATGGGACCCCTCCAAGAGACCCAGTACTTC.

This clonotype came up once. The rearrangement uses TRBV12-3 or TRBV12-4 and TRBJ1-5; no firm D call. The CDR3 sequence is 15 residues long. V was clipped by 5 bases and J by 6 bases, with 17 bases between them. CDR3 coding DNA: TGTGCCAGCAGTGTTTTTGTGGTTGGCAGTCAGCCCCAGCATTTT. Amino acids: CASSVFVVGSQPQHF.

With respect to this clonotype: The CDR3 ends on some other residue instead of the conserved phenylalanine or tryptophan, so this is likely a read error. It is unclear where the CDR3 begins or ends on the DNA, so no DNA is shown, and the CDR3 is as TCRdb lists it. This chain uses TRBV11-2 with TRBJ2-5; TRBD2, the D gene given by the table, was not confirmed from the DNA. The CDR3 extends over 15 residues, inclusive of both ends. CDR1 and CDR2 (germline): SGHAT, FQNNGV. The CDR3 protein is CASSRTSGGRETEYS.

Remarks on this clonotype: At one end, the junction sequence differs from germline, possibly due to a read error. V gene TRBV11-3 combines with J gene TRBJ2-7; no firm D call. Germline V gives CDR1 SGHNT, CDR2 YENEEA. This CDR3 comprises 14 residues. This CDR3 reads CASSPRFAVYEQYF. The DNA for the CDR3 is TGTGCCAGCAGCCCCCGCTTCGCGGTCTACGAACAGTACTTC.

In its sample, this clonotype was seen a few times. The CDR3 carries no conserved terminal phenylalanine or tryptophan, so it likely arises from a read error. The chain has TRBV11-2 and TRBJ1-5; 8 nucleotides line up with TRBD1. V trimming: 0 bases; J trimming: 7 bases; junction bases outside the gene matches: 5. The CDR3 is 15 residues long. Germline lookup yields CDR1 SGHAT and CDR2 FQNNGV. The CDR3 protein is CASSLDRGRGQPQHV. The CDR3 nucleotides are TGTGCCAGCAGCTTAGACAGGGGGCGAGGGCAGCCCCAGCATGTT.